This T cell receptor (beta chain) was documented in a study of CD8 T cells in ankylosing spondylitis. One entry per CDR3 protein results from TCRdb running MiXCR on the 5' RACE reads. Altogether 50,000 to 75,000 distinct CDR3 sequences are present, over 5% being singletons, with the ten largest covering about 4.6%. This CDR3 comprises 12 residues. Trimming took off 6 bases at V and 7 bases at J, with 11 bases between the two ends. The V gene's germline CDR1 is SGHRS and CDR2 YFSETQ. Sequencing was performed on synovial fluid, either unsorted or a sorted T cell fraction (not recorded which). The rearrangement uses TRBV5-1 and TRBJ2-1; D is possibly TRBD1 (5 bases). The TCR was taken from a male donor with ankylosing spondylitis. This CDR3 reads CASTDSQNEQFF. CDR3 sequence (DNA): TGCGCCAGCACCGACAGCCAAAATGAGCAGTTCTTC.